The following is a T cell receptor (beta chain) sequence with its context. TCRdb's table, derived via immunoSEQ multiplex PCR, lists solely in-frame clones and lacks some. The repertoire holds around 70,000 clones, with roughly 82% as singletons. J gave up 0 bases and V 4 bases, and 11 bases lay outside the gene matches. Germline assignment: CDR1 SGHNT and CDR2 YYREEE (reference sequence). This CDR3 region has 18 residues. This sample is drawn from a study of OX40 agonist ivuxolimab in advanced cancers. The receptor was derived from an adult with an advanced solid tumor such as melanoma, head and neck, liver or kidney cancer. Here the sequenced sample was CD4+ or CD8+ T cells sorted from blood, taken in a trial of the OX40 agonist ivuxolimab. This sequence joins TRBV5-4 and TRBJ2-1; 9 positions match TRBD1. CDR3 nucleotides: TGTGCCAGCAGCCTTTTACCGGGACAGGGTTCCTCCTACAATGAGCAGTTCTTC. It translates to CASSLLPGQGSSYNEQFF.